This T cell receptor (beta chain) was captured in a study of Graves' ophthalmopathy and Graves' hyperthyroidism. Study findings and constraints: The study's model predicted ophthalmopathy progression at roughly 64% sensitivity and about 78% specificity.

Amplification of TCR beta CDR3 regions used RNA transcripts. First-round RT-PCR used HTBI primers; second-round multiplex PCR followed. TCRdb passed the multiplex PCR reads through MiXCR, listing each CDR3 protein once. Seen here are a few hundred thousand distinct CDR3 sequences, approximately 17% observed once, and the top ten hold 2.4%. This clonotype has a count of ten or more. Its antigen is not known. If no ophthalmopathy appeared within 18 months of follow-up, hyperthyroidism was termed stable. Among the exclusions were patients with other autoimmune diseases, uncontrolled infections, pregnancy or lactation. Unmatched junction bases numbered 10, after V lost 9 bases and J lost 0 bases. CDR3 length: 16 residues. The germline V gene encodes CDR1 MDHEN and CDR2 SYDVKM.

The sample was peripheral blood. The chain is built from TRBV28 and TRBJ1-1; TRBD1 matches at 10 bases. The sequence came from an adult woman with stable Graves' hyperthyroidism. CDR3 bases: TGTGCCAGGAGACAGGGGGCCCCGAGCTTGAACACTGAAGCTTTCTTT. This gives the protein CARRQGAPSLNTEAFF.